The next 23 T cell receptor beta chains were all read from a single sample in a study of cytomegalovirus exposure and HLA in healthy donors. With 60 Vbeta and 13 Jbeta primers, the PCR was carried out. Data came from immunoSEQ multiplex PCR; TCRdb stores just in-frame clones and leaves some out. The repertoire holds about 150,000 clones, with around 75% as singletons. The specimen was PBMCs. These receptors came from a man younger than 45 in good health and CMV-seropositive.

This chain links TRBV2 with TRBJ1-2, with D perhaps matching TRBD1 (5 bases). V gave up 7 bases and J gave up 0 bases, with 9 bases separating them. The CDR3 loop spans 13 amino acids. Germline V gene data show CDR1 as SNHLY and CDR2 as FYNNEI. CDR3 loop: CASIPRANYGYTF. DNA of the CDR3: TGTGCCAGCATACCCAGGGCTAACTATGGCTACACCTTC.

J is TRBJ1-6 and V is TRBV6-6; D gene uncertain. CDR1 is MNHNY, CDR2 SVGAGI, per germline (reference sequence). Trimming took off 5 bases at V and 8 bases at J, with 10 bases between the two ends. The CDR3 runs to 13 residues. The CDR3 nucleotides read TGTGCCAGCAGTCCCTCCTTATATTCACCCCTCCACTTT. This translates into CASSPSLYSPLHF.

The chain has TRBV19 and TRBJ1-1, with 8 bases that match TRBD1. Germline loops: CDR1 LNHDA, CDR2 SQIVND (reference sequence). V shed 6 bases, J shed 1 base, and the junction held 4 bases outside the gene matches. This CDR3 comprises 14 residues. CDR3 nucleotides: TGTGCCAGTAGCTATGGACAGGGGAACACTGAAGCTTTCTTT. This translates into CASSYGQGNTEAFF.

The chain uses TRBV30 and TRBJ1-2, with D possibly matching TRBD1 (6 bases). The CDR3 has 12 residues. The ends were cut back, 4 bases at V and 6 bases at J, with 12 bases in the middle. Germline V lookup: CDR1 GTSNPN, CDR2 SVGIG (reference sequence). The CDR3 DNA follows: TGTGCCTGGACCGCAGGGGCAGATGGCTACACCTTC. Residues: CAWTAGADGYTF.

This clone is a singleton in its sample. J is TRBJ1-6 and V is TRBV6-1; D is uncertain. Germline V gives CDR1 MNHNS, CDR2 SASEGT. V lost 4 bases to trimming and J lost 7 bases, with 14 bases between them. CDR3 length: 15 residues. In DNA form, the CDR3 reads TGTGCCAGCAGTGGCCGGGAGGAACCAAATTCACCCCTCCACTTT. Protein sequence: CASSGREEPNSPLHF.

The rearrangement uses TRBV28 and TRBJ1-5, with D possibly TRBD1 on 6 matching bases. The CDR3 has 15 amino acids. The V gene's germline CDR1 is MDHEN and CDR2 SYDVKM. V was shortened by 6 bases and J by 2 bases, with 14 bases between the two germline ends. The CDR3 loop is CASSSTGLRNQPQHF. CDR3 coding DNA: TGTGCCAGCAGCAGTACAGGGTTGCGCAATCAGCCCCAGCATTTT.

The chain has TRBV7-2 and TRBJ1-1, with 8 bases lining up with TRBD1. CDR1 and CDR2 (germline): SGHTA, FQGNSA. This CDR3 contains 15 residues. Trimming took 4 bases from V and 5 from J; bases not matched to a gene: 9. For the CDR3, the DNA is TGTGCCAGCAGCTATCAACAGGGGGGGCGTACTGAAGCTTTCTTT. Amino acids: CASSYQQGGRTEAFF.

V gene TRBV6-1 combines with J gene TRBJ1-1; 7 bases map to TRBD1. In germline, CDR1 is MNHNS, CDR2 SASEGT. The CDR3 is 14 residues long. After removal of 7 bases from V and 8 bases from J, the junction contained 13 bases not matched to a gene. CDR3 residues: CASNEDRITAEAFF. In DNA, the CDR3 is TGTGCCAGCAATGAGGACAGGATCACAGCCGAAGCTTTCTTT.

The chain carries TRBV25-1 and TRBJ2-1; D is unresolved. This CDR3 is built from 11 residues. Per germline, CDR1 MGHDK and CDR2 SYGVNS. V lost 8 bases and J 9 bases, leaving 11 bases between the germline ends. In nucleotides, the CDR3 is TGTGCCAGCCAGAGGTTGGGTGAGCAGTTCTTC. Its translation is CASQRLGEQFF.

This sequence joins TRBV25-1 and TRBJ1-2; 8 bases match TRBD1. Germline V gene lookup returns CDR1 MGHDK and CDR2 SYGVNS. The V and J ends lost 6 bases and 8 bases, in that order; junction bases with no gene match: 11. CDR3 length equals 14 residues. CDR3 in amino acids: CASSLTGVLSGYTF. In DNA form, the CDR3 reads TGTGCCAGCAGCCTGACAGGGGTATTGTCGGGCTACACCTTC.

CDR3 region: CASRPRQGGFQPQHF. In nucleotides, the CDR3 is TGTGCCAGCAGACCACGACAGGGGGGGTTTCAGCCCCAGCATTTT. The V and J genes are TRBV6-5 and TRBJ1-5, with 9 bases that match TRBD1. Trimming cost V 6 bases and J 6 bases; bases outside gene matches: 9. The CDR3 length is 15 residues. CDR1 is MNHEY and CDR2 is SVGAGI in the germline V gene.

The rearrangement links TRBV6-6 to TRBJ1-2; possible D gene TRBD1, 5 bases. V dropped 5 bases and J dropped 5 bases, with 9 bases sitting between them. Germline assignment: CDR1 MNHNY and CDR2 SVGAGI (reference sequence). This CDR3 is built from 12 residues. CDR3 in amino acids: CASSGAEYGYTF. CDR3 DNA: TGTGCCAGCAGTGGGGCGGAATATGGCTACACCTTC.

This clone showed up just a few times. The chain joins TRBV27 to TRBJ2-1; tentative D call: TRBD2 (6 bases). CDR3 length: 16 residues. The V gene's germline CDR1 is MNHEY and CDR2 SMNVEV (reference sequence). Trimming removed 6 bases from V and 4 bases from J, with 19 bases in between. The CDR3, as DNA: TGTGCCAGCAGCTCAGTCGGAGCGGGCCATTACAATGAGCAGTTCTTC. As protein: CASSSVGAGHYNEQFF.

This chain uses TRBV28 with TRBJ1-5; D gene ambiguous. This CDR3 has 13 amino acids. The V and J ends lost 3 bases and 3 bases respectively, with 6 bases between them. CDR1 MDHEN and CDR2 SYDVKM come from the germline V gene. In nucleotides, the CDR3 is TGTGCCAGCAGTTTCTCAGACAATCAGCCCCAGCATTTT. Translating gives CASSFSDNQPQHF.

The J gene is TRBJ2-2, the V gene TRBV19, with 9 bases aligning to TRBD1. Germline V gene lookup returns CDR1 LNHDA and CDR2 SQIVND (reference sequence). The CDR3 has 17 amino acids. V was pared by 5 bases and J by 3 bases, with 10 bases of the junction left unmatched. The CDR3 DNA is TGTGCCAGTAGTGTTGATTTATGGACAGGGGACACCGGGGAGCTGTTTTTT. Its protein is CASSVDLWTGDTGELFF.

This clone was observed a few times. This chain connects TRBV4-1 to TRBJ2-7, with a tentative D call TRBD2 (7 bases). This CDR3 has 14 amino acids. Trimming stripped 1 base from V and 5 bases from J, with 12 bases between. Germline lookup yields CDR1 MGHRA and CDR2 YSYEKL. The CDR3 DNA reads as TGCGCCAGCAGCCAAGCTGGGGGGGCCAACGAGCAGTACTTC. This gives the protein CASSQAGGANEQYF.

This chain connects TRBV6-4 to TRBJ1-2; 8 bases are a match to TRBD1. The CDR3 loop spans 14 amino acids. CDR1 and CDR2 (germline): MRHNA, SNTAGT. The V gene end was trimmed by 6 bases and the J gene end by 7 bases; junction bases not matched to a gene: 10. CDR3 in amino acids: CASRPEGQESGYTF. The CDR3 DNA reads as TGTGCCAGCAGGCCCGAGGGACAGGAGTCTGGCTACACCTTC.

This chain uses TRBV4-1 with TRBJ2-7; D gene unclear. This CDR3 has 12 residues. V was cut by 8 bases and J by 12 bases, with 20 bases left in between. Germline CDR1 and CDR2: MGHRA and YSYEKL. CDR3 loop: CASALLVGDRYF. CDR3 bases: TGCGCCAGCGCCTTGTTGGTGGGCGATCGGTACTTC.

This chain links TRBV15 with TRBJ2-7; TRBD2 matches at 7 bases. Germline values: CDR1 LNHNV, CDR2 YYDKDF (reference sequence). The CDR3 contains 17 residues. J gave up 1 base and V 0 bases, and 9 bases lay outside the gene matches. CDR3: CATSREPSGTASYEQYF. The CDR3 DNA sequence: TGTGCCACCAGCAGAGAGCCGAGCGGGACCGCTTCCTACGAGCAGTACTTC.

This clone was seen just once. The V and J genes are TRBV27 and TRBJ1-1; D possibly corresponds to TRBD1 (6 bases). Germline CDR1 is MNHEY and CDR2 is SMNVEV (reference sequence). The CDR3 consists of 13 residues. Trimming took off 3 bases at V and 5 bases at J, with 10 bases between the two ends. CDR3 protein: CASSFQGLTEAFF. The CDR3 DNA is TGTGCCAGCAGTTTTCAGGGGCTTACTGAAGCTTTCTTT.

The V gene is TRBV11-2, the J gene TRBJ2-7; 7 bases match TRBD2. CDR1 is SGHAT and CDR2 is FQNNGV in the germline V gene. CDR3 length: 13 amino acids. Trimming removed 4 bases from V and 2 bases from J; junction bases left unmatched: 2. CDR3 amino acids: CASSWGGAYEQYF. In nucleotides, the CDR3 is TGTGCCAGCAGCTGGGGGGGGGCCTACGAGCAGTACTTC. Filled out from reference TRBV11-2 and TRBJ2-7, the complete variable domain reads EAGVAQSPRYKIIEKRQSVAFWCNPISGHATLYWYQQILGQGPKLLIQFQNNGVVDDSQLPKDRFSAERLKGVDSTLKIQPAKLEDSAVYLCASSWGGAYEQYFGPGTRLTVT.

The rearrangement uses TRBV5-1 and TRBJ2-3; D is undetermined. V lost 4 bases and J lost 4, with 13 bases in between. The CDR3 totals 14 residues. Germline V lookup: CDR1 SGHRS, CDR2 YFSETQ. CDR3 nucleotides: TGCGCCAGCAGCCGCGAATGGAGCGCAGATACGCAGTATTTT. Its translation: CASSREWSADTQYF.

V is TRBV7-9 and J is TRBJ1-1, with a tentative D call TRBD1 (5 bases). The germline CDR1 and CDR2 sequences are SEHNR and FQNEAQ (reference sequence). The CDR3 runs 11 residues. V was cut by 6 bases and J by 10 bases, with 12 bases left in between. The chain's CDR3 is CASSRGRGAFF. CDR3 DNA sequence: TGTGCCAGCAGTCGTGGGAGGGGAGCTTTCTTT. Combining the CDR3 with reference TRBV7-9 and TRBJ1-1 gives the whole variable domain DTGVSQNPRHKITKRGQNVTFRCDPISEHNRLYWYRQTLGQGPEFLTYFQNEAQLEKSRLLSDRFSAERPKGSFSTLEIQRTEQGDSAMYLCASSRGRGAFFGQGTRLTVV.